Listed below are T cell receptor beta chains from one sample, sequenced in a study of tumor-infiltrating lymphocytes in localized non-small cell lung cancer. TCRdb keeps only in-frame clones here, not all; method: immunoSEQ multiplex PCR. The table lists 11,000 or so clones, 65% to 85% of them singletons. Input material: lung tumor tissue. The source of these receptors is a human donor with non-small cell lung cancer. CDR3s leave out the opening cysteine and the closing phenylalanine or tryptophan. The order of the fields is J gene, V gene, CDR3 protein.

TRBJ2-7	TRBV28	ASSSAYEQY
TRBJ1-4	TRBV14	ASSHADRGRLGKLF
TRBJ2-3	TRBV9	ASSATGYSTDTQY
TRBJ2-7	TRBV5-4	ASSLAGAFSYEQY
TRBJ2-1	TRBV10-2	ASRRGEYNEQF
TRBJ1-5	TRBV7-9	ASSFGSADSAGQPQH
TRBJ1-1	TRBV2	ASSGLAGSTTEAF
TRBJ2-4	TRBV18	ASSPWDELAKNIQY
TRBJ1-2	TRBV27	ASSFNGANYGYT
TRBJ2-1	TRBV30	AWSNGQGYNEQF
TRBJ1-3	TRBV4-3	ASNPAGSSGNTIY